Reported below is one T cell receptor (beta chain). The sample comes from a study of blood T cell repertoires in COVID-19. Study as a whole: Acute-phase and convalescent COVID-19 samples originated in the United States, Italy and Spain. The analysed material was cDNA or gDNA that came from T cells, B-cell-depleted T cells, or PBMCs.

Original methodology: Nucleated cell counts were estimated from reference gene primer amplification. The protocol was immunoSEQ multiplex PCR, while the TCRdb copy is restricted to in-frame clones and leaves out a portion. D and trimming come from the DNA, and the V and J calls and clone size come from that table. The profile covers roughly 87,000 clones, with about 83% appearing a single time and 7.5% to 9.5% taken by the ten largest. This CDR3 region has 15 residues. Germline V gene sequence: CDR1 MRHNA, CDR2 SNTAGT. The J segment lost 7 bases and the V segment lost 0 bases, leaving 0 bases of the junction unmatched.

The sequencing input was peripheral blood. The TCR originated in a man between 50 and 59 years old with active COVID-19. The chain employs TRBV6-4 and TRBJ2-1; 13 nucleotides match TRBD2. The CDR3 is CASSDSLAGGNEQFF. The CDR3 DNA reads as TGTGCCAGCAGTGACTCACTAGCGGGAGGGAATGAGCAGTTCTTC.